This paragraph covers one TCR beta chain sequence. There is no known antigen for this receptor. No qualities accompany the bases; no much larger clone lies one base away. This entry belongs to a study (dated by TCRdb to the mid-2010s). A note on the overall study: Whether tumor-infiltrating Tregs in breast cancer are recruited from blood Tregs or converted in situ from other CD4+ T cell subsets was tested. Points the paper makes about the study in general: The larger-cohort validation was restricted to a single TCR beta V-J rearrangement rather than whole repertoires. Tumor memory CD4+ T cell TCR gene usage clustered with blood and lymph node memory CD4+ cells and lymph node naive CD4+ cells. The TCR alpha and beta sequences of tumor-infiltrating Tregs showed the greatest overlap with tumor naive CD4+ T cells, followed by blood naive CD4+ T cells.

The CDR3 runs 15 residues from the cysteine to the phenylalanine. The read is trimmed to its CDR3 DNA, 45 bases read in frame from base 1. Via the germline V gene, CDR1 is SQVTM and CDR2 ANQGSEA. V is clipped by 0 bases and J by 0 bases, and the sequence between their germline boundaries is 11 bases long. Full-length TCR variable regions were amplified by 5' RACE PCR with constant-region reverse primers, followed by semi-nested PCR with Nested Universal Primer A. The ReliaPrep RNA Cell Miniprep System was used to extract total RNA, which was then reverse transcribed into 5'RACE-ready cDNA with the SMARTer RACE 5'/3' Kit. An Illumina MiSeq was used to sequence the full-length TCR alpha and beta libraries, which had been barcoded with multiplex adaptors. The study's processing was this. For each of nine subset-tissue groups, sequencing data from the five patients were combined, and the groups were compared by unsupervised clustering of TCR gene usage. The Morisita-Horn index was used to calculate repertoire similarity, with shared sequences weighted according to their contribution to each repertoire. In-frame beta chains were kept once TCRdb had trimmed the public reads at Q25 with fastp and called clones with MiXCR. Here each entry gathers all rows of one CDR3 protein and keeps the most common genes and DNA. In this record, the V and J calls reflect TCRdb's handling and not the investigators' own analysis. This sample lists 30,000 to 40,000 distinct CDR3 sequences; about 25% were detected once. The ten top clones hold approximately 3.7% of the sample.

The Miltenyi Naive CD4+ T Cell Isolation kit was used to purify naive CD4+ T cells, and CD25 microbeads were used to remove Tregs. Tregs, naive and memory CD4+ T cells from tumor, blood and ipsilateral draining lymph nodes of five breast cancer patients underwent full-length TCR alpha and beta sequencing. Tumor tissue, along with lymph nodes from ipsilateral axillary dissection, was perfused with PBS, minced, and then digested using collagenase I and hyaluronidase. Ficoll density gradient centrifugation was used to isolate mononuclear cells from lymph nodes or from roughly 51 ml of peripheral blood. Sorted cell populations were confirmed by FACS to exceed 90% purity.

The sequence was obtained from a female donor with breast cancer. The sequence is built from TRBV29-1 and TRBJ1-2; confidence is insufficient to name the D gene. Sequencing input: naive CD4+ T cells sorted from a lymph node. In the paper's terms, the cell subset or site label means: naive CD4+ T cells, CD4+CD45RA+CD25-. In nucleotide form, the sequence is TGCAGCGTTGAAGATGGGAAGACGGCTAACTATGGCTACACCTTC. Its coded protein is CSVEDGKTANYGYTF.